This T cell receptor (beta chain) was identified during a study of Ad26.COV2.S vaccination and SARS-CoV-2 variants. Overall study context: Donor was assigned to the Ad26.COV2.S arm of trial COV1001. Study results and limitations: Total T cell responses were possibly underestimated by TCR breadth and depth analyses.

Sequenced by immunoSEQ multiplex PCR; TCRdb stores in-frame clones only, minus some. The sample yields 430,000 or so clones, 75% to 95% seen once. To note about this clone: The antigen remains undetermined.

The germline gives CDR1 KGHDR, CDR2 SFDVKD. V was cut by 3 bases and J by 7 bases, with 24 bases left in between. The CDR3 runs 19 residues. The treatment denotes: around 19 received Ad26.COV2.S at low or high dose, single or two shots; roughly 5 received placebo; per-sample allocation not given. Sample collection was performed on day 63 after the first vaccine or placebo injection. This sample comprised peripheral blood, obtained in a trial of Ad26.COV2.S vaccine versus placebo. The clonotype was recovered from a person aged 18 to 59 who received the Ad26.COV2.S COVID-19 vaccine or a placebo. The chain links TRBV24-1 to TRBJ1-6, with a weak D call TRBD1 (5 bases). CDR3 in DNA: TGTGCCACCAGTGATCCCAAAAAGGGACCGAGTATAGGGAATTCACCCCTCCACTTT. This codes for CATSDPKKGPSIGNSPLHF.